The sequence of this T cell receptor (beta chain) was determined in a study of cytomegalovirus exposure and HLA in healthy donors. Whole-study results and caveats: Many donors carried some public TCRs, although rarity characterized most TCR sequences. The classifier reportedly diagnosed cytomegalovirus status with high sensitivity and specificity.

The CDR3 is 15 residues long. The germline CDR1 and CDR2 sequences are WSHSY and SAAADI. V was trimmed by 3 bases and J by 4 bases, leaving 13 bases between them. To note about this clone: Antigen specificity is unknown.

Produced via immunoSEQ multiplex PCR; TCRdb's table is partial and in-frame only. This table has 300,000 to 400,000 clones, nearly 90% appearing once. The origin of this receptor is a man aged 25 to 40 in good health and CMV-seronegative. This rearrangement joins TRBV10-2 to TRBJ2-1, with TRBD1 as a possible D gene (5 bases). Sequences were obtained from PBMCs. CDR3 coding DNA: TGCGCCAGCAGTGACATTGGGGCTACATACAATGAGCAGTTCTTC. It specifies CASSDIGATYNEQFF.